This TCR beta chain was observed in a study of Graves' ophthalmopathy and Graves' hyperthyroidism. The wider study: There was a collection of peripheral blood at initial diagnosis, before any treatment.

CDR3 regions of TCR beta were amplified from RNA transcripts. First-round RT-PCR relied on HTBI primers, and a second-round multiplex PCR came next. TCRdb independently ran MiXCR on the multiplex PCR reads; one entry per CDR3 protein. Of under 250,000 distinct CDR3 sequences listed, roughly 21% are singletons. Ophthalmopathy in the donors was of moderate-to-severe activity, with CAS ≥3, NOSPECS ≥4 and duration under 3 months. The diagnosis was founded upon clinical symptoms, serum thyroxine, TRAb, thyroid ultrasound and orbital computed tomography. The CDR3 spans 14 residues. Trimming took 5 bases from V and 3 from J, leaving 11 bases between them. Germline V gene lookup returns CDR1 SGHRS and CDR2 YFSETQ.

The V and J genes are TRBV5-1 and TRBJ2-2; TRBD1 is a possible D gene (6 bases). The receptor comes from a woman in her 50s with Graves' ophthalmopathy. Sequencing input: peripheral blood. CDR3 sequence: CASRQTGDTGELFF. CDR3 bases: TGCGCCAGCAGACAGACAGGAGACACCGGGGAGCTGTTTTTT.